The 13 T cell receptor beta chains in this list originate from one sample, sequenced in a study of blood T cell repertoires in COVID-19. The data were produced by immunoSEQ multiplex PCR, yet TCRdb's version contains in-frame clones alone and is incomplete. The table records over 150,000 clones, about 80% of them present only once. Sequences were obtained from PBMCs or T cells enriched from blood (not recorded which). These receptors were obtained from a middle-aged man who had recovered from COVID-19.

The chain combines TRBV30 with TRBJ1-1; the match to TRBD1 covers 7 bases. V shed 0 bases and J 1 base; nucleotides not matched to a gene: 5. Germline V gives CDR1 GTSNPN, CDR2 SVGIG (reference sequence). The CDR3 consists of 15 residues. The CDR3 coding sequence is TGTGCCTGGAGTGTACAGGGGACACCGAACACTGAAGCTTTCTTT. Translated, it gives CAWSVQGTPNTEAFF.

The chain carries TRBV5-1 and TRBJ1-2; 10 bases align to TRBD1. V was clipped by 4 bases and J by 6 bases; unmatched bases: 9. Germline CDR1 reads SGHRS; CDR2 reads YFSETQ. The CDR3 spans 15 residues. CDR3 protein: CASSAQPGQGNGYTF. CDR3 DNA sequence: TGCGCCAGCAGCGCCCAACCGGGACAGGGGAATGGCTACACCTTC.

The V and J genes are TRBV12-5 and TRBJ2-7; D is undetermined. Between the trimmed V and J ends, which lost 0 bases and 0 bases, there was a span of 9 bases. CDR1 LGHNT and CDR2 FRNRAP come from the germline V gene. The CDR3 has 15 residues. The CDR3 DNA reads TGTGCTAGTGGTTTGGTACTTTATAACTCCTACGAGCAGTACTTC. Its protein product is CASGLVLYNSYEQYF. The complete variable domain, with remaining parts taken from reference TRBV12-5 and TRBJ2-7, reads DARVTQTPRHKVTEMGQEVTMRCQPILGHNTVFWYRQTMMQGLELLAYFRNRAPLDDSGMPKDRFSAEMPDATLATLKIQPSEPRDSAVYFCASGLVLYNSYEQYFGPGTRLTVT.

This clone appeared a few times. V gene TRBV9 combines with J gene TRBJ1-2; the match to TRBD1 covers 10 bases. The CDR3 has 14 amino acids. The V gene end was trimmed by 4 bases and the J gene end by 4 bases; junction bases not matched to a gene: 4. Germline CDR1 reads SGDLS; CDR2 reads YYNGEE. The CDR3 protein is CASSMGQGSYGYTF. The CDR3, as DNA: TGTGCCAGCAGCATGGGACAGGGGAGCTATGGCTACACCTTC. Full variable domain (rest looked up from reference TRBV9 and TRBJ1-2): DSGVTQTPKHLITATGQRVTLRCSPRSGDLSVYWYQQSLDQGLQFLIQYYNGEERAKGNILERFSAQQFPDLHSELNLSSLELGDSALYFCASSMGQGSYGYTFGSGTRLTVV.

CDR3 in DNA: TGTGCCAGCAGTTACCTAGCGGGGGCCCCGATCGGGGAGCTGTTTTTT. Translating it yields CASSYLAGAPIGELFF. This chain uses TRBV6-5 with TRBJ2-2; 10 nucleotides align to TRBD2. CDR3 length equals 16 residues. V lost 2 bases, J lost 7 bases, and 7 bases stayed unmatched. Germline lookup yields CDR1 MNHEY and CDR2 SVGAGI.

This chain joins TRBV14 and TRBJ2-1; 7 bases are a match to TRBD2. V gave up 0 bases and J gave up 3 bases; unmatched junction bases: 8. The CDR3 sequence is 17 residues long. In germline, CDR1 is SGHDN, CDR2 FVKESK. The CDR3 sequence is CASSQDTGRGIYNEQFF. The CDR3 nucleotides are TGTGCCAGCAGCCAAGATACCGGGCGGGGGATCTACAATGAGCAGTTCTTC. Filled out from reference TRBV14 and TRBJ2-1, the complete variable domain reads EAGVTQFPSHSVIEKGQTVTLRCDPISGHDNLYWYRRVMGKEIKFLLHFVKESKQDESGMPNNRFLAERTGGTYSTLKVQPAELEDSGVYFCASSQDTGRGIYNEQFFGPGTRLTVL.

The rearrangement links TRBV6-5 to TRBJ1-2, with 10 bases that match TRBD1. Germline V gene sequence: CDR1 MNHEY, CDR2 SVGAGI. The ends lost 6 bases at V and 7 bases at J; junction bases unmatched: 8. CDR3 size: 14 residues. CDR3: CASSTDRGRGGYTF. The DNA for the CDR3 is TGTGCCAGCAGCACCGACAGGGGGCGAGGTGGCTACACCTTC.

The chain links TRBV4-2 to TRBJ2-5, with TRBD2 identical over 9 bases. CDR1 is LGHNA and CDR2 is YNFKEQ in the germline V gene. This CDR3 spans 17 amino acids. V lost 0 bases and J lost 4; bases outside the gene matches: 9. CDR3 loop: CASSQEGLAGRGETQYF. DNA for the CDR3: TGTGCCAGCAGCCAAGAAGGCCTAGCGGGGAGGGGAGAGACCCAGTACTTC.

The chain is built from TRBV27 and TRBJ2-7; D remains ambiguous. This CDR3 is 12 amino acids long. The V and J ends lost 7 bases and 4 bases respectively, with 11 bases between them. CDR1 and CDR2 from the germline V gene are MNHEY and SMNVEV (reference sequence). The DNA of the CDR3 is TGTGCCAGCACCCAGGATCCTTACGAGCAGTACTTC. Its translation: CASTQDPYEQYF.

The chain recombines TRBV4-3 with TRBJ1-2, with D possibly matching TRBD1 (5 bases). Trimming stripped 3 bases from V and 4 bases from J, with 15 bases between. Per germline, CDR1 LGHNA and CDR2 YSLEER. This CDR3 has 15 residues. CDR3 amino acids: CASSQVPGQSYGYTF. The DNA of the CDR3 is TGCGCCAGCAGCCAGGTACCAGGGCAGAGCTATGGCTACACCTTC.

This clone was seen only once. CDR3 amino acids: CASSFSGGRDGYTF. As DNA, the CDR3 is TGTGCCAGCAGCTTTTCGGGAGGGAGGGACGGCTACACCTTC. V usage is TRBV7-2 and J usage is TRBJ1-2, with D possibly matching TRBD1 (5 bases). V shed 3 bases and J shed 8 bases, with 16 bases lying between them. In germline, CDR1 is SGHTA, CDR2 FQGNSA. The CDR3 has 14 amino acids.

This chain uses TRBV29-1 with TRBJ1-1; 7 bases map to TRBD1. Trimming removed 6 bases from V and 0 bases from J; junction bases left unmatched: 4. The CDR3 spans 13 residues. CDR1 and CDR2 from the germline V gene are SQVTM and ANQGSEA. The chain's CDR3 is CSVQGGLNTEAFF. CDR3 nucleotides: TGCAGCGTCCAAGGGGGCTTGAACACTGAAGCTTTCTTT.

CDR3 nucleotide sequence: TGTGCCAGCAGCCAAAACAGGGGAAGTCAGCCCCAGCATTTT. Translating gives CASSQNRGSQPQHF. The V gene is TRBV14, the J gene TRBJ1-5, with 7 bases aligning to TRBD1. The germline V gene encodes CDR1 SGHDN and CDR2 FVKESK. The length of the CDR3 is 14 residues. V dropped 2 bases and J dropped 6; count of bases not matched to a gene: 4. Filled out from reference TRBV14 and TRBJ1-5, the complete variable domain reads EAGVTQFPSHSVIEKGQTVTLRCDPISGHDNLYWYRRVMGKEIKFLLHFVKESKQDESGMPNNRFLAERTGGTYSTLKVQPAELEDSGVYFCASSQNRGSQPQHFGDGTRLSIL.